This is a list of T cell receptor beta chains from one sample in a study of T cells in localized non-small cell lung cancer. Some clones are missing from TCRdb's copy, which holds only in-frame ones; the method was immunoSEQ multiplex PCR. The data contain roughly 39,000 clones, more than 75% of them singletons. The sequences come from PBMCs, collected before any cancer treatment. All receptors come from a woman aged 35-75 years with stage II squamous cell lung carcinoma. The CDR3 runs from the conserved cysteine through the conserved F or W. Fields, in order: J gene, clone size, D gene, V gene, CDR3 DNA, CDR3 protein. The D gene is left open where the match is weak. Rows give clone size only sometimes, using once, few, many, or a class for an expanded clone.

>TRBJ2-5|.|.|TRBV18
TGTGCCAGCTCACCACCCCTGACGTACCAAGAGACCCAGTACTTC
CASSPPLTYQETQYF
>TRBJ2-7|few|.|TRBV6-5
TGTGCCAGCAGTGAGGCCGGCAGGGACTACGAGCAGTACTTC
CASSEAGRDYEQYF
>TRBJ2-5|.|TRBD1|TRBV7-2
TGTGCCAGCAGCCCGGGACAGCCGTACCAAGAGACCCAGTACTTC
CASSPGQPYQETQYF
>TRBJ1-5|.|.|TRBV10-3
TGTGCCATCAGCGCAGGGTCTCAGCCCCAGCATTTT
CAISAGSQPQHF
>TRBJ1-3|.|.|TRBV7-2
TGTGCCAGCAGCTTAGTGGTCTCCCATAGAACTGGAAACACCATATATTTT
CASSLVVSHRTGNTIYF
>TRBJ2-1|.|TRBD2|TRBV14
TGTGCCAGCAGCCGCCCGGGAGGGCACCTTCTGCCCAATGAGCAGTTCTTC
CASSRPGGHLLPNEQFF
>TRBJ2-5|.|TRBD2|TRBV19
TGTGCCAGTAGTCCATTTGGGACTAGGGTCGGAGAGACCCAGTACTTC
CASSPFGTRVGETQYF
>TRBJ1-5|.|TRBD1|TRBV5-1
TGCGCCAGCAGCCTAGGGACAGGGGATAGCAATCAGCCCCAGCATTTT
CASSLGTGDSNQPQHF
>TRBJ2-3|.|.|TRBV2
TGTGCCAGCTTAGAACTCGTCCCTAGCACAGATACGCAGTATTTT
CASLELVPSTDTQYF
>TRBJ2-1|.|.|TRBV7-8
TGTGCCAGCAGCTTAGGTCCGGGACAAGCCTACAATGAGCAGTTCTTC
CASSLGPGQAYNEQFF
>TRBJ1-5|.|.|TRBV7-8
TGTGCCAGCAGCTTAGGAGGGACGGCTTGGAAGCCCCAGCATTTT
CASSLGGTAWKPQHF
>TRBJ2-1|.|TRBD2|TRBV4-2
TGTGCCAGCAGCCAAGATATGACTAGCGGGAGGGTCGGTTCCTACAATGAGCAGTTCTTC
CASSQDMTSGRVGSYNEQFF
>TRBJ2-1|.|.|TRBV11-3
TGTGCCAGCAGCTTAGGGGCAGACCTCAATGAGCAGTTCTTC
CASSLGADLNEQFF
>TRBJ1-3|.|.|TRBV27
TGTGCCAGCAGTTTAAACGGCAGGGAGACAAACACCATATATTTT
CASSLNGRETNTIYF
>TRBJ1-6|.|.|TRBV15
TGTGCCACCAGCAGAGATCTGGAGTACGATAATTCACCCCTCCACTTT
CATSRDLEYDNSPLHF
>TRBJ2-1|.|TRBD2|TRBV6-6
TGTGCCAGCAGTTGGGCTCCCGGGGGGATTGACAATGAGCAGTTCTTC
CASSWAPGGIDNEQFF
>TRBJ1-2|few|.|TRBV7-9
TGTGCCAGCAGCTTATTGTCTAACTATGGCTACACCTTC
CASSLLSNYGYTF
>TRBJ1-2|.|.|TRBV20-1
TGCAGTGCTAGGGACAACTATGGCTACACCTTC
CSARDNYGYTF
>TRBJ2-7|.|.|TRBV28
TGTGCCAGCAGTTTACCCCGGTCGCAGGGTACCTACGAGCAGTACTTC
CASSLPRSQGTYEQYF
>TRBJ2-1|.|TRBD2|TRBV5-1
TGCGCCAGCAGCTCGGTAGCGGGGGGGTTCGTTGAGCAGTTCTTC
CASSSVAGGFVEQFF
>TRBJ2-1|few|.|TRBV6-1
TGTGCCAGCAGTGAATCGGAGAACTCCTACAATGAGCAGTTCTTC
CASSESENSYNEQFF
>TRBJ2-1|.|.|TRBV19
TGTGCCAGTAGTATAGTTCGGCACAATGAGCAGTTCTTC
CASSIVRHNEQFF
>TRBJ2-1|.|.|TRBV2
TGTGCCAGCAGTCAGGACCAATACAATGAGCAGTTCTTC
CASSQDQYNEQFF
>TRBJ1-2|.|.|TRBV7-9
TGTGCCAGCAGCTTTGAAGACCAGGGGTTGGGCGGCTACACCTTC
CASSFEDQGLGGYTF
>TRBJ2-5|.|TRBD2|TRBV7-9
TGTGCCAGCAGCTTAGGGGGGGGAGAGACCCAGTACTTC
CASSLGGGETQYF
>TRBJ2-7|once|.|TRBV18
TGTGCCAGCTCACCAACTTTGGGGGAGCAGTACTTC
CASSPTLGEQYF
>TRBJ2-3|.|.|TRBV5-6
TGTGCCAGCAGCACTTGGGGCGGTTTGATATCGGCAGATACGCAGTATTTT
CASSTWGGLISADTQYF
>TRBJ1-5|few|.|TRBV19
TGTGCCAGTACTCTCGGGGGGTTTCCAGGCAATCAGCCCCAGCATTTT
CASTLGGFPGNQPQHF
>TRBJ1-5|few|.|TRBV7-7
TGTGCTAGCAGCTTCCAGACAGAGGGTAGAAATCAGCCCCAGCATTTT
CASSFQTEGRNQPQHF
>TRBJ1-1|few|.|TRBV7-8
TGTGCCAGCAGCTGGGAAGGACGCACTGAAGCTTTCTTT
CASSWEGRTEAFF
>TRBJ1-4|.|.|TRBV5-4
TGTGCCAGCAGCTTGGAACAGGACGCAACTAATGAAAAACTGTTTTTT
CASSLEQDATNEKLFF
>TRBJ2-1|.|.|TRBV19
TGTGCCAGTAGTCCTACAGGGGGGGCTTACAATGAGCAGTTCTTC
CASSPTGGAYNEQFF
>TRBJ2-5|.|TRBD1|TRBV19
TGTGCCAGTAGTATGCTCGGGACAGGGTGGGAGACCCAGTACTTC
CASSMLGTGWETQYF
>TRBJ1-3|.|TRBD1|TRBV7-9
TGTGCCAGCAGCTTAGTATGGGCACAGGGGGCGCGAGGAAACACCATATATTTT
CASSLVWAQGARGNTIYF
>TRBJ1-1|.|TRBD1|TRBV7-9
TGTGCCAGCAGCTTAACCGGGACAGGGGACACTGAAGCTTTCTTT
CASSLTGTGDTEAFF